A selection of T cell receptor beta chains follows, all from one sample in a study of T cell changes during pregnancy in multiple sclerosis. Data came from immunoSEQ multiplex PCR; TCRdb stores just in-frame clones and leaves some out. Among approximately 74,000 clones listed, less than 90% were seen once. This specimen consisted of peripheral blood, obtained before pregnancy. These receptor sequences come from a female donor with multiple sclerosis, enrolled in a pregnancy study. Both conserved end residues are part of each CDR3. D genes are given only for firm matches. Rows may omit the clone size; those that give it use once, few, many or a size class.

-	TRBJ2-5	15	-	TRBV4-1	TGCGCCAGCAGCCAAGAGTGGGCGCTCCAAGAGACCCAGTACTTC	CASSQEWALQETQYF
-	TRBJ1-2	15	TRBD1	TRBV7-6	TGTGCCAGCAGCCCGAGCTGGACAGGGTCGGTTGGCTACACCTTC	CASSPSWTGSVGYTF
-	TRBJ1-1	14	-	TRBV2	TGTGCCAGCCGGTCTTGGGAGGGGGACACTGAAGCTTTCTTT	CASRSWEGDTEAFF
-	TRBJ1-1	15	TRBD1	TRBV19	TGTGCCAGTAGTACGGGACAGGGGCGGGGAACTGAAGCTTTCTTT	CASSTGQGRGTEAFF
few	TRBJ2-7	15	TRBD2	TRBV6-4	TGTGCCAGCAGTGAAGCACTAGCGGGACCCTACGAGCAGTACTTC	CASSEALAGPYEQYF
few	TRBJ1-2	15	TRBD1	TRBV7-3	TGTGCCAGCAGCTTAACAGGGGGCGCGGGTTATGGCTACACCTTC	CASSLTGGAGYGYTF
-	TRBJ2-7	15	TRBD1	TRBV27	TGTGCCAGCAGCAGCCGGGACAGGGCTGGTTACGAGCAGTACTTC	CASSSRDRAGYEQYF
-	TRBJ2-3	15	TRBD2	TRBV11-1	TGTGCCAGCAGCTCCCGGGGAGGGACCACAGATACGCAGTATTTT	CASSSRGGTTDTQYF
-	TRBJ2-1	14	-	TRBV6-1	TGTGCCAGCATCAAAGTCGTGACAGGTGGTGAGCAGTTCTTC	CASIKVVTGGEQFF
-	TRBJ2-3	14	-	TRBV7-9	TGTGCCAGCAGTACACTACAGGGCACAGATACGCAGTATTTT	CASSTLQGTDTQYF
-	TRBJ2-3	13	-	TRBV5-4	TGTGCCAGCAGCTTTTCTAGCACAGATACGCAGTATTTT	CASSFSSTDTQYF
-	TRBJ2-7	13	TRBD2	TRBV6-4	TGTGCCAGCAGTGTGACTAGCAACGACGAGCAGTACTTC	CASSVTSNDEQYF
-	TRBJ2-7	16	TRBD1	TRBV4-3	TGCGCCAGCAGCCGCGGACCGGGACAGGGGGGCTACGAGCAGTACTTC	CASSRGPGQGGYEQYF
few	TRBJ1-2	13	-	TRBV19	TGTGCCAGTACGAGGACGCCGCCGGGGGGCTACACCTTC	CASTRTPPGGYTF
-	TRBJ2-3	19	TRBD2	TRBV7-9	TGTGCCAGCAGCTTAATAAGGACTAGTCGGTCTGGATACACAGATACGCAGTATTTT	CASSLIRTSRSGYTDTQYF
-	TRBJ2-4	11	-	TRBV6-5	TGTGCCAGCATCGACGGGGACATTCAGTACTTC	CASIDGDIQYF
-	TRBJ2-5	15	-	TRBV11-2	TGTGCCAGCAACAATCCGTGGGGGGACCAAGAGACCCAGTACTTC	CASNNPWGDQETQYF
-	TRBJ1-4	14	TRBD1	TRBV19	TGTGCCAGTAGGGAAGGACAGGGAAGGGAGAAACTGTTTTTT	CASREGQGREKLFF
-	TRBJ2-3	16	TRBD1	TRBV11-2	TGTGCCAGCAGCTCCTTGACAGGGATTGTCACAGATACGCAGTATTTT	CASSSLTGIVTDTQYF
-	TRBJ1-5	14	TRBD1	TRBV6-1	TGTGCCAGCAGAGTCGGGACAGGAGATCAGCCCCAGCATTTT	CASRVGTGDQPQHF
once	TRBJ1-1	14	-	TRBV6-6	TGTGCCAGCAGTAAACAGGACCCAGACACTGAAGCTTTCTTT	CASSKQDPDTEAFF
-	TRBJ1-2	13	-	TRBV7-9	TGTGCCAGCAGCTTAATTGGGGGGTATGGCTACACCTTC	CASSLIGGYGYTF
-	TRBJ2-1	13	-	TRBV6-5	TGTGCCAGCAGTTATAATAACTACAATGAGCAGTTCTTC	CASSYNNYNEQFF
-	TRBJ2-7	14	-	TRBV19	TGTGCCAGTAGTGCCCTCGGGTTGTGGAACGAGCAGTACTTC	CASSALGLWNEQYF
-	TRBJ2-3	15	TRBD2	TRBV18	TGTGCCAGCTCACCTCCGCTAGCGGGCACAGATACGCAGTATTTT	CASSPPLAGTDTQYF
-	TRBJ2-7	13	-	TRBV19	TGTGCCAGTGGAAGTCAGGGCTCCTACGAGCAGTACTTC	CASGSQGSYEQYF
-	TRBJ1-2	13	-	TRBV6-5	TGTGCCAGCACCTTGGACAGAAACTATGGCTACACCTTC	CASTLDRNYGYTF
-	TRBJ2-2	13	-	TRBV14	TGTGCCAGCAGCCAACGACAGACCGGGGAGCTGTTTTTT	CASSQRQTGELFF
-	TRBJ1-1	14	-	TRBV13	TGTGCCAGCAGCCCAAGGGGGATCGGCACTGAAGCTTTCTTT	CASSPRGIGTEAFF
-	TRBJ1-2	12	TRBD1	TRBV18	TGTGCCAGCTCCGAAGACAGGGACGGCTACACCTTC	CASSEDRDGYTF
-	TRBJ2-7	20	-	TRBV4-3	TGCGCCAGCAGCCAAGATTGGGGGGGCCCAAAGAATAACCCCTCCTACGAGCAGTACTTC	CASSQDWGGPKNNPSYEQYF
-	TRBJ2-7	14	TRBD2	TRBV14	TGTGCCAGCAGCCATGGCGGGGACTATTTCGAGCAGTACTTC	CASSHGGDYFEQYF
-	TRBJ2-5	15	TRBD2	TRBV7-9	TGTGCCAGCAGCCCCAGCGGGGGGACACAAGAGACCCAGTACTTC	CASSPSGGTQETQYF
-	TRBJ2-3	16	TRBD2	TRBV5-1	TGCGCCAGCAGCTTTCTAGCGGGGGAAGGCACAGATACGCAGTATTTT	CASSFLAGEGTDTQYF
-	TRBJ1-1	15	-	TRBV6-4	TGTGCCAGCAGTGAGCAGGGGCTGTCGAACACTGAAGCTTTCTTT	CASSEQGLSNTEAFF
-	TRBJ2-7	15	TRBD1	TRBV7-9	TGTGCCAGCAGCCGCGTACAGGGGGATCGTAGCGAGCAGTACTTC	CASSRVQGDRSEQYF
-	TRBJ1-2	17	TRBD1	TRBV25-1	TGTGCCAGCAGTGAATATCCAGGGACAGGGGGAGACAATGGCTACACCTTC	CASSEYPGTGGDNGYTF
-	TRBJ1-1	13	-	TRBV19	TGTGCCAGTAGCATACAGGTCGACACTGAAGCTTTCTTT	CASSIQVDTEAFF
-	TRBJ1-1	15	-	TRBV4-2	TGTGCCAGCAGCCAAACAATTGACAGACAAAATGAAGCTTTCTTT	CASSQTIDRQNEAFF
few	TRBJ1-2	16	TRBD1	TRBV7-9	TGTGCCAGCAGCCCCTCCGGGGGGGAGGGGGCCGGTGGCTACACCTTC	CASSPSGGEGAGGYTF
-	TRBJ2-1	16	-	TRBV28	TGTGCCAGCAGTTTTAGGGGGAGGGCCGCCCACAATGAGCAGTTCTTC	CASSFRGRAAHNEQFF
-	TRBJ2-7	17	TRBD2	TRBV4-3	TGCGCCAGCAGCCAAGATCGACGGCGGGGGGCCTCTAGGGAGCAGTACTTC	CASSQDRRRGASREQYF